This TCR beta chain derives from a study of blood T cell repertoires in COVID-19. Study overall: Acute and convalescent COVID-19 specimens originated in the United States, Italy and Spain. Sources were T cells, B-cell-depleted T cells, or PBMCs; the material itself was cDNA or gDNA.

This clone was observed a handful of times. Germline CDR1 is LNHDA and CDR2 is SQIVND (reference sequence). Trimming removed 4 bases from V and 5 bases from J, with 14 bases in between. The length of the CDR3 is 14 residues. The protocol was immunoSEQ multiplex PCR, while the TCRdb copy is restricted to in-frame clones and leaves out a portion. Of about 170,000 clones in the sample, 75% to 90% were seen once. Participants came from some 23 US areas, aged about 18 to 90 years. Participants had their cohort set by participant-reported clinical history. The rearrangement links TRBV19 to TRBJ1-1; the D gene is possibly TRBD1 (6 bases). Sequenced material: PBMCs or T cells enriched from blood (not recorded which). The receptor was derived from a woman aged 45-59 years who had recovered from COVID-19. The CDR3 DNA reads TGTGCCAGTAGTAGAACAACGCAGGGGACTGAAGCTTTCTTT. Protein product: CASSRTTQGTEAFF. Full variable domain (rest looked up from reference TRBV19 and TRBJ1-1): DGGITQSPKYLFRKEGQNVTLSCEQNLNHDAMYWYRQDPGQGLRLIYYSQIVNDFQKGDIAEGYSVSREKKESFPLTVTSAQKNPTAFYLCASSRTTQGTEAFFGQGTRLTVV.